These T cell receptor beta chains were read from a single sample in a study of blood T cell repertoires in COVID-19. Generated by immunoSEQ multiplex PCR, the TCRdb table keeps only in-frame clones and is missing some. The sample holds 300,000 to 450,000 clones, over 75% seen once. Sequencing used peripheral blood. Every receptor here comes from a woman aged 60 to 75 with COVID-19, enrolled during active disease. The CDR3 runs from the conserved cysteine through the conserved F or W. The D gene is left open where the match is weak. Only part of the rows carry a size: once, few, many, or a class if the clone is expanded.

J,V,D,size,DNA,CDR3
TRBJ2-5,TRBV7-9,TRBD2,.,TGTGCCAGCAGCTTAGTAGCGGGGGCGGGAGAGACCCAGTACTTC,CASSLVAGAGETQYF
TRBJ2-3,TRBV3-1/TRBV3-2,TRBD2,.,TGTGCCAGCAGCCAAGATTACGGACTAGCGGGGGGGCCGTCAGATACGCAGTATTTT,CASSQDYGLAGGPSDTQYF
TRBJ2-1,TRBV5-4,TRBD2,.,TGTGCCAGCAGCTTGGTTAGCGGGGGGGCCACGTTCTTC,CASSLVSGGATFF
TRBJ1-2,TRBV6-5,TRBD1,once,TGTGCCAGCAGTTACTTTACCGGGACAGGGTTTCCCTTC,CASSYFTGTGFPF
TRBJ2-2,TRBV7-3,.,.,TGTGCCAGCAGCCCCCACAGGGAAGCGAACACCGGGGAGCTGTTTTTT,CASSPHREANTGELFF
TRBJ2-5,TRBV5-1,.,.,TGCGCCAGCAGCCACCGAGTGCGGGGGCCTCAAGCGTGGCAAGAGACCCAGTACTTC,CASSHRVRGPQAWQETQYF
TRBJ2-5,TRBV7-9,TRBD1,.,TGTGCCAGCAAGGTTCTAGGGACAGGGCTTGAGGAGACCCAGTACTTC,CASKVLGTGLEETQYF
TRBJ1-3,TRBV3-1/TRBV3-2,.,.,TGTGCCAGCAGCCAAGGGCGTCCAGGGCTCTCTGGAAACACCATATATTTT,CASSQGRPGLSGNTIYF
TRBJ1-1,TRBV7-2,.,.,TGTGCCAGCAGCTTAGCGGGTCCGGGTAGGTCTGAAGCTTTCTTT,CASSLAGPGRSEAFF
TRBJ1-5,TRBV4-1,TRBD1,.,TGCGCCAGCAGCCAAGAGGACAGGGGTCAGCCCCAGCATTTT,CASSQEDRGQPQHF
TRBJ1-3,TRBV20-1,.,.,TGCAGTGCTGCACATGGAAACACCATATATTTT,CSAAHGNTIYF
TRBJ1-3,TRBV3-1/TRBV3-2,.,.,TGTGCCAGCAGCCAAAGAGGGATCGTAGGTGGAAACACCATATATTTT,CASSQRGIVGGNTIYF
TRBJ1-1,TRBV18,.,.,TGTGCCAGCTCACCACCGGGCAGAAGGGAGACTGAAGCTTTCTTT,CASSPPGRRETEAFF
TRBJ2-5,TRBV20-1,.,.,TGCAGTGCTAGTCAGGCCACCGAGACCCAGTACTTC,CSASQATETQYF
TRBJ1-4,TRBV2,.,.,TGTGCCAGCAGGGCAGGGGTAGCGTATGAAAAACTGTTTTTT,CASRAGVAYEKLFF